This T cell receptor beta chain was recovered during a study of beta chain features in type 1 diabetes. General study results and limits: TCRB CDR3 length was moderately but significantly reduced in all four CD4+ subsets of Type 1 diabetes patients. Researchers reported that naive, central memory and Treg TCRB repertoires appeared more similar in patients than in healthy donors.

Every isolated RNA sample was fully reverse transcribed, so sequencing captured expressed TCRB transcripts. Assay used: immunoSEQ multiplex PCR; TCRdb lists only in-frame clones, some missing. The sample contains over 700,000 clones, roughly 17% of which appear only once. There are 14 residues in the CDR3. J was trimmed by 2 bases and V by 2 bases; bases with no gene match: 2. CDR1 MNHNY and CDR2 SVGAGI come from the germline V gene (reference sequence). Remarks on this clone: The target antigen is unknown.

The chain is built from TRBV6-6 and TRBJ2-7; 8 nucleotides match TRBD2. The sequence was collected from a woman aged 18 to 35 in good health. Specimen: naive CD4+ T cells from blood. CDR3 nucleotide sequence: TGTGCCAGCAGTTACACGGGACTAGCCTACGAGCAGTACTTC. Translation: CASSYTGLAYEQYF.